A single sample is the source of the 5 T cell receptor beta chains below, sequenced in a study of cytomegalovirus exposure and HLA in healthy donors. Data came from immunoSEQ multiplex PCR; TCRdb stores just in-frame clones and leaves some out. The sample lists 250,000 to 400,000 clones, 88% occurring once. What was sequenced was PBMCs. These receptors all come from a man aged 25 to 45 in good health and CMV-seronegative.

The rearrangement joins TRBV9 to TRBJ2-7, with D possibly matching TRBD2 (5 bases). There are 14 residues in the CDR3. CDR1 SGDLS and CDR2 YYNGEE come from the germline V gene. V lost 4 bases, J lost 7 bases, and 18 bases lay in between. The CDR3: CASSSRTSPGEQYF. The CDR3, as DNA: TGTGCCAGCAGCTCCCGGACTTCGCCTGGGGAGCAGTACTTC.

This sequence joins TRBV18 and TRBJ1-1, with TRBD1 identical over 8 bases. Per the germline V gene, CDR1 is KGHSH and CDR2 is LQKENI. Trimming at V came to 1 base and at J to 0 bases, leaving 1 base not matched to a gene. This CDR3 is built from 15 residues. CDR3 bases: TGTGCCAGCTCACCACAGACAGGGGTGAACACTGAAGCTTTCTTT. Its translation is CASSPQTGVNTEAFF.

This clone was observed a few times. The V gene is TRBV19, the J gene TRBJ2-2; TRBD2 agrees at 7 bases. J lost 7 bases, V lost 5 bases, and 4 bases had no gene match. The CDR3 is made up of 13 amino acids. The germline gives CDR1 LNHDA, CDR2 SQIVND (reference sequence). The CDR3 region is CASSRGDVGELFF. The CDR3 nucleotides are TGTGCCAGTAGTCGGGGGGACGTCGGGGAGCTGTTTTTT.

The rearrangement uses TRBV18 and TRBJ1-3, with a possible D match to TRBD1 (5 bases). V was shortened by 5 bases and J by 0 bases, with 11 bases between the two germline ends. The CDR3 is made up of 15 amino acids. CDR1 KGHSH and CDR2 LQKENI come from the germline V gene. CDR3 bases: TGTGCCAGCTCAGAGGACATGAACTCTGGAAACACCATATATTTT. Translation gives CASSEDMNSGNTIYF.

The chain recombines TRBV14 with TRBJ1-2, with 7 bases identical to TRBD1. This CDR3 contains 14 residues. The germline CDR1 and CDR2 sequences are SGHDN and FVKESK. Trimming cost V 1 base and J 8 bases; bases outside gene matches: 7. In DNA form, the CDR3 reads TGTGCCAGCAGCCAAGGACAGGGCTCTAAGGGCTACACCTTC. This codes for CASSQGQGSKGYTF.